This T cell receptor (beta chain) was documented in a study of shared clonotypes between healthy human individuals. Background on the study: Three men and a couple of women, aged 18 to 49, were donors. Donors had three CD4 naive, three CD4 memory, two CD8 naive and one CD8 memory plate apiece.

The method was immunoSEQ multiplex PCR; TCRdb's version includes in-frame clones alone and lacks a portion of them. The sample yields over 950,000 clones, around 77% seen once. There are 14 residues in the CDR3. V dropped 0 bases and J dropped 1 base, with 9 bases sitting between them. Germline V gene data show CDR1 as GTSNPN and CDR2 as SVGIG (reference sequence). V gene TRBV30 combines with J gene TRBJ1-2; D is undetermined. The sample comprised memory CD4+ T cells from PBMCs. Subset here: CD45RA-negative fraction. The clonotype comes from a man between 18 and 35 years old in good health. Some clones in this sample may be carry-over from other donors' samples. The CDR3 bases are TGTGCCTGGAGTGTACCCGGAATTAACTATGGCTACACCTTC. Amino acid sequence: CAWSVPGINYGYTF.